Shown below are 21 T cell receptor beta chains from a single sample sequenced in a study of cytomegalovirus exposure and HLA in healthy donors. The PCR employed 60 Vbeta primers together with 13 Jbeta primers. The protocol was immunoSEQ multiplex PCR, while the TCRdb copy is restricted to in-frame clones and leaves out a portion. Among about 120,000 clones, about 73% were seen once, and the ten largest hold approximately 1.2%. The sample taken for sequencing was PBMCs. Receptors originate from a young woman in good health and CMV-seronegative.

This chain joins TRBV25-1 and TRBJ1-2, with a tentative D call TRBD1 (5 bases). Trimming left V 4 bases short and J 7 bases short, with 10 bases between. The CDR3 sequence is 12 residues long. The germline V gene encodes CDR1 MGHDK and CDR2 SYGVNS. The DNA for the CDR3 is TGTGCCAGCAGTGGTGGGGCCGGTGGCTACACCTTC. Protein product: CASSGGAGGYTF.

This clone was seen a handful of times. The V gene is TRBV30, the J gene TRBJ2-5; 8 bases map to TRBD2. CDR1 is GTSNPN and CDR2 is SVGIG in the germline V gene (reference sequence). The ends lost 4 bases at V and 5 bases at J; junction bases unmatched: 6. The CDR3 contains 13 residues. The CDR3 DNA reads as TGTGCCTGGAAGCCTAGCGGGTGGGAGACCCAGTACTTC. It is translated as CAWKPSGWETQYF.

The chain carries TRBV6-6 and TRBJ1-2; TRBD1 agrees at 7 bases. The CDR3 has 15 residues. Unmatched junction bases numbered 9, after V lost 4 bases and J lost 4 bases. Germline V gene lookup returns CDR1 MNHNY and CDR2 SVGAGI (reference sequence). The CDR3 DNA follows: TGTGCCAGCAGTTCCCCCCGGGACAGCGGCTATGGCTACACCTTC. It encodes CASSSPRDSGYGYTF.

V and J are TRBV28 and TRBJ1-1; 7 bases are a match to TRBD1. The junction had 7 bases not matched to a gene; V was cut back by 3 bases and J by 3 bases. The length of the CDR3 is 15 residues. Germline-derived CDR1 and CDR2 are MDHEN and SYDVKM. CDR3 DNA sequence: TGTGCCAGCAGTTTCGGTTACAGGGGTTACACTGAAGCTTTCTTT. Translating gives CASSFGYRGYTEAFF.

CDR3 DNA sequence: TGCAGTGCCTGGACATTTGGCCCCCAGCATTTT. Protein: CSAWTFGPQHF. This chain uses TRBV20-1 with TRBJ1-5; possibly TRBD1 for D (5 bases). The CDR3 is 11 residues long. V was pared by 6 bases and J by 10 bases, with 13 bases between. CDR1 DFQATT and CDR2 SNEGSKA come from the germline V gene (reference sequence).

The chain couples TRBV19 to TRBJ2-7; D gene ambiguous. V was clipped by 5 bases and J by 0 bases, with 8 bases between them. This CDR3 region has 13 residues. CDR1 and CDR2 from the germline V gene are LNHDA and SQIVND (reference sequence). In nucleotides, the CDR3 is TGTGCCAGTAGTCTCCCGGGCTCCTACGAGCAGTACTTC. It translates to CASSLPGSYEQYF.

This clone was picked up one time. The chain uses TRBV5-1 and TRBJ1-1; perhaps TRBD1 as D (6 bases). The CDR3 spans 17 residues. Trimming pared 2 bases from V and 3 bases from J, leaving 20 bases between. CDR1 SGHRS and CDR2 YFSETQ come from the germline V gene. As DNA, the CDR3 is TGCGCCAGCAGCTTTTCCCCAGGCGGGGGGCTGGACACTGAAGCTTTCTTT. Amino acids: CASSFSPGGGLDTEAFF.

The chain carries TRBV28 and TRBJ1-4; TRBD1 matches at 7 bases. Per the germline V gene, CDR1 is MDHEN and CDR2 is SYDVKM. J was trimmed by 2 bases and V by 3 bases; bases with no gene match: 6. CDR3 size: 16 residues. In DNA form, the CDR3 reads TGTGCCAGCAGTTTGGGGACAGTGGGGACTAATGAAAAACTGTTTTTT. It codes for CASSLGTVGTNEKLFF.

V usage is TRBV7-2 and J usage is TRBJ1-6; D is possibly TRBD1 (6 bases). CDR1 is SGHTA, CDR2 FQGNSA, per germline. This CDR3 comprises 12 residues. V was cut by 3 bases and J by 9 bases, with 6 bases left in between. This CDR3 reads CASSLTGSPLHF. The CDR3 DNA reads TGTGCCAGCAGCTTGACAGGTTCACCCCTCCACTTT.

This clone was seen a handful of times. CDR3 sequence (DNA): TGTGCCTGGAAGGGGACTGCCACTGAAGCTTTCTTT. This gives the protein CAWKGTATEAFF. The rearrangement joins TRBV30 to TRBJ1-1; D may be TRBD1 (5 bases). Germline V gene lookup returns CDR1 GTSNPN and CDR2 SVGIG (reference sequence). The CDR3 runs 12 residues. Trimming removed 4 bases from V and 4 bases from J, with 10 bases in between. Full variable domain (rest looked up from reference TRBV30 and TRBJ1-1): SQTIHQWPATLVQPVGSPLSLECTVEGTSNPNLYWYRQAAGRGLQLLFYSVGIGQISSEVPQNLSASRPQDRQFILSSKKLLLSDSGFYLCAWKGTATEAFFGQGTRLTVV.

This clone was found a few times. The chain joins TRBV6-1 to TRBJ1-2, with TRBD1 matching over 8 bases. V shed 0 bases and J 10 bases; nucleotides not matched to a gene: 7. The CDR3 sequence is 14 residues long. In germline, CDR1 is MNHNS, CDR2 SASEGT. The CDR3 is CASSEASTGALYTF. In DNA, the CDR3 is TGTGCCAGCAGTGAAGCGTCGACAGGGGCTCTCTACACCTTC.

This rearrangement joins TRBV4-2 to TRBJ1-5; no clear D gene. V was clipped by 1 base and J by 3 bases, with 7 bases between them. Per the germline V gene, CDR1 is LGHNA and CDR2 is YNFKEQ. The CDR3 extends over 14 amino acids. The CDR3 DNA follows: TGTGCCAGCAGCCAAGGAACAGTCAATCAGCCCCAGCATTTT. Encoded protein: CASSQGTVNQPQHF.

This chain links TRBV19 with TRBJ2-7; D is perhaps TRBD2 (6 bases). The germline V and J ends were trimmed by 5 bases and 3 bases, with 17 bases remaining between them. This CDR3 is 15 amino acids long. The germline gives CDR1 LNHDA, CDR2 SQIVND (reference sequence). CDR3 protein: CASSWSSDLFYEQYF. The CDR3 region has the DNA TGTGCCAGTAGTTGGTCTAGCGACCTTTTCTACGAGCAGTACTTC. Full variable domain (remainder filled in from reference TRBV19 and TRBJ2-7): DGGITQSPKYLFRKEGQNVTLSCEQNLNHDAMYWYRQDPGQGLRLIYYSQIVNDFQKGDIAEGYSVSREKKESFPLTVTSAQKNPTAFYLCASSWSSDLFYEQYFGPGTRLTVT.

This clone has just a few counts. The chain is built from TRBV9 and TRBJ2-7; D unresolved. CDR1 SGDLS and CDR2 YYNGEE come from the germline V gene. Trimming removed 4 bases at V and 3 bases at J, with 11 bases between. CDR3 length: 13 amino acids. The CDR3 DNA reads as TGTGCCAGCAGCCCTTCGGGTCTCTACGAGCAGTACTTC. Translation: CASSPSGLYEQYF.

The gene calls are TRBV6-6 and TRBJ2-7; possible D gene TRBD2, 5 bases. The germline gives CDR1 MNHNY, CDR2 SVGAGI (reference sequence). The CDR3 length is 13 residues. Trimming shortened V by 5 bases and J by 6 bases, and 14 bases separated the two germline ends. CDR3 in DNA: TGTGCCAGCAGTCCCCGGGGAGTCAGCGAGCAGTACTTC. This encodes CASSPRGVSEQYF.

The chain is built from TRBV7-8 and TRBJ1-1, with no clear D. From germline, CDR1 is SGHVS and CDR2 FQNEAQ. The CDR3 contains 14 residues. Trimming left V 1 base short and J 3 bases short, with 9 bases between. Written as DNA, the CDR3 is TGTGCCAGCAGCTTAGGCCGGCGGGACACTGAAGCTTTCTTT. Protein product: CASSLGRRDTEAFF.

This clone was seen a single time. The chain joins TRBV5-4 to TRBJ2-3; 7 nucleotides align to TRBD1. In germline, CDR1 is SGHNT, CDR2 YYREEE (reference sequence). This CDR3 is built from 18 residues. Trimming cost V 5 bases and J 0 bases; bases outside gene matches: 15. In nucleotides, the CDR3 is TGTGCCAGCAGACCCGGGACAGCGGTTCTTGCTAGCACAGATACGCAGTATTTT. Translating gives CASRPGTAVLASTDTQYF.

J is TRBJ1-1 and V is TRBV5-4, with D possibly being TRBD1 (5 bases). Between the trimmed V and J ends, which lost 0 bases and 5 bases, there was a span of 8 bases. The CDR3 contains 13 residues. Germline CDR1 and CDR2: SGHNT and YYREEE (reference sequence). DNA of the CDR3: TGTGCCAGCAGCTTGGATGGGGGGACTGAAGCTTTCTTT. As protein: CASSLDGGTEAFF. Variable domain in full (rest from reference TRBV5-4 and TRBJ1-1): ETGVTQSPTHLIKTRGQQVTLRCSSQSGHNTVSWYQQALGQGPQFIFQYYREEENGRGNFPPRFSGLQFPNYSSELNVNALELDDSALYLCASSLDGGTEAFFGQGTRLTVV.

For the CDR3, the DNA is TGTGCCAGCAGCTTAGTTACCAGCGGGACTGAAGCTTTCTTT. Translating it yields CASSLVTSGTEAFF. This chain joins TRBV7-9 and TRBJ1-1; D remains ambiguous. The CDR3 is made up of 14 amino acids. The germline CDR1 and CDR2 sequences are SEHNR and FQNEAQ (reference sequence). Deletions cut 1 base from V and 5 bases from J, with 11 bases between.

This chain uses TRBV4-2 with TRBJ1-1, with 9 nucleotides matching TRBD1. Germline CDR1 LGHNA, CDR2 YNFKEQ. V shed 5 bases, J shed 4 bases, and the junction held 2 bases outside the gene matches. CDR3 length: 13 amino acids. CDR3 DNA sequence: TGTGCCAGCAGCAAGACAGGGGGCACTGAAGCTTTCTTT. Amino acids: CASSKTGGTEAFF.

This chain connects TRBV7-9 to TRBJ2-2, with D tentatively TRBD2 (6 bases). V was trimmed by 3 bases and J by 3 bases, leaving 11 bases between them. The CDR3 sequence is 15 residues long. The germline V gene has CDR1 SEHNR and CDR2 FQNEAQ (reference sequence). The CDR3 DNA reads as TGTGCCAGCAGCTTGCAGGGACTTTACACCGGGGAGCTGTTTTTT. Translated, it gives CASSLQGLYTGELFF.